Below are 15 T cell receptor beta chains sequenced from a single sample in a study of T cell responses to AZD1222 COVID-19 vaccine. Sequencing was performed with immunoSEQ multiplex PCR; in TCRdb, only in-frame clones are kept and a portion is missing. The sample has 210,000 or so clones, 85% to 95% seen once; the top ten hold roughly 0.99%. The sample here was peripheral blood, taken on day 0 of MenACWY control vaccination. The receptors originated from an adult in good health.

The V and J genes are TRBV4-1 and TRBJ2-5; 8 bases fit TRBD2. The germline V gene encodes CDR1 MGHRA and CDR2 YSYEKL. The length of the CDR3 is 16 residues. Unmatched junction bases numbered 9, after V lost 4 bases and J lost 2 bases. This CDR3 reads CASSPERTSLQETQYF. The CDR3 DNA reads as TGCGCCAGCAGCCCAGAGAGGACTAGCTTGCAAGAGACCCAGTACTTC.

The chain employs TRBV28 and TRBJ1-5, with D uncertain. V was clipped by 7 bases and J by 3 bases, with 13 bases between them. Per germline, CDR1 MDHEN and CDR2 SYDVKM. The CDR3 loop spans 14 amino acids. CDR3 loop: CASNWGTNNQPQHF. CDR3 sequence (DNA): TGTGCCAGCAACTGGGGAACGAACAATCAGCCCCAGCATTTT.

J is TRBJ1-5 and V is TRBV28; D call uncertain. Germline V gene lookup returns CDR1 MDHEN and CDR2 SYDVKM. Trimming removed 2 bases from V and 7 bases from J, with 6 bases in between. This CDR3 is built from 12 residues. As DNA, the CDR3 is TGTGCCAGCAGTTTAGTCTTCCAGCCCCAGCATTTT. Translation: CASSLVFQPQHF.

J is TRBJ1-4 and V is TRBV7-9, with a weak D call TRBD1 (5 bases). Germline values: CDR1 SEHNR, CDR2 FQNEAQ (reference sequence). Trimming left V 6 bases short and J 4 bases short, with 15 bases between. CDR3 length: 15 amino acids. The CDR3 sequence: CASSSPGLINEKLFF. The CDR3 coding sequence is TGTGCCAGCAGTTCACCGGGACTCATTAATGAAAAACTGTTTTTT.

This sequence joins TRBV30 and TRBJ1-5, with 8 bases that match TRBD1. Losses at the gene ends were 0 bases for V and 7 bases for J; bases not matched to a gene: 11. Per germline, CDR1 GTSNPN and CDR2 SVGIG (reference sequence). The CDR3 totals 16 residues. The CDR3 loop is CAWSVRESGGWQPQHF. The CDR3 bases are TGTGCCTGGAGTGTACGAGAGTCAGGGGGCTGGCAGCCCCAGCATTTT.

This clone appeared a single time. The chain links TRBV30 to TRBJ1-4, with unresolved D. CDR1 and CDR2 (germline): GTSNPN, SVGIG (reference sequence). The V gene lost 0 bases and the J gene lost 8 bases, with 16 bases spanning the gap. The CDR3 length is 15 residues. DNA of the CDR3: TGTGCCTGGAGTGTAAAGGGCGGTCTTTACGAAAAACTGTTTTTT. This translates into CAWSVKGGLYEKLFF.

The V gene is TRBV6-5, the J gene TRBJ1-4; the match to TRBD1 covers 8 bases. CDR3 length: 14 amino acids. Germline-derived CDR1 and CDR2 are MNHEY and SVGAGI. V lost 6 bases and J lost 8; bases outside the gene matches: 8. CDR3 in amino acids: CASRGRGQGEKLFF. In nucleotides, the CDR3 is TGTGCCAGCAGGGGCAGGGGGCAGGGGGAAAAACTGTTTTTT.

The chain recombines TRBV7-2 with TRBJ2-5; 10 bases fit TRBD2. V lost 1 base, J lost 6 bases, and 5 bases stayed unmatched. The CDR3 is made up of 15 amino acids. Germline assignment: CDR1 SGHTA and CDR2 FQGNSA. The DNA of the CDR3 is TGTGCCAGCAGCTTAGACAGCGGGGGGGCGAAGACCCAGTACTTC. This gives the protein CASSLDSGGAKTQYF.

This chain uses TRBV18 with TRBJ1-5; TRBD1 aligns across 11 bases. V was clipped by 4 bases and J by 4 bases; unmatched bases: 15. This CDR3 is 19 amino acids long. CDR1 and CDR2 (germline): KGHSH, LQKENI. DNA for the CDR3: TGTGCCAGCTCACAAGGGGACAGGGGGAATCCCAGGGGAAATCAGCCCCAGCATTTT. Encoded protein: CASSQGDRGNPRGNQPQHF. Based on the CDR3 plus reference TRBV18 and TRBJ1-5, the full variable domain is NAGVMQNPRHLVRRRGQEARLRCSPMKGHSHVYWYRQLPEEGLKFMVYLQKENIIDESGMPKERFSAEFPKEGPSILRIQQVVRGDSAAYFCASSQGDRGNPRGNQPQHFGDGTRLSIL.

The J gene is TRBJ2-1, the V gene TRBV7-3; 9 bases agree with TRBD1. V shed 4 bases, J shed 5 bases, and the junction held 15 bases outside the gene matches. Germline V lookup: CDR1 SGHTA, CDR2 FQGTGA. CDR3 length: 18 amino acids. The CDR3, as DNA: TGTGCCAGCAGCTCGAGACGACCGGGACAGGGAACGGACAATGAGCAGTTCTTC. Translated: CASSSRRPGQGTDNEQFF.

This chain uses TRBV7-8 with TRBJ1-6, with D possibly TRBD1 on 5 matching bases. Trimming removed 3 bases at V and 4 bases at J, with 10 bases between. This CDR3 contains 15 residues. CDR1 and CDR2 from the germline V gene are SGHVS and FQNEAQ. The CDR3 protein is CASSFGTYYNSPLHF. For the CDR3, the DNA is TGTGCCAGCAGCTTTGGGACCTATTATAATTCACCCCTCCACTTT. The full variable domain, its missing parts supplied by reference TRBV7-8 and TRBJ1-6, is GAGVSQSPRYKVAKRGQDVALRCDPISGHVSLFWYQQALGQGPEFLTYFQNEAQLDKSGLPSDRFFAERPEGSVSTLKIQRTQQEDSAVYLCASSFGTYYNSPLHFGNGTRLTVT.

The chain carries TRBV12-3 or TRBV12-4 and TRBJ1-5; D is uncertain. The V gene lost 1 base and the J gene lost 6 bases, with 4 bases spanning the gap. The CDR3 extends over 12 amino acids. CDR3: CASSLGFQPQHF. The CDR3 nucleotides are TGTGCCAGCAGTTTAGGGTTTCAGCCCCAGCATTTT.

This chain joins TRBV19 and TRBJ2-4; the D gene is possibly TRBD1 (6 bases). The CDR3 has 17 residues. Trimming cost V 5 bases and J 0 bases, with 17 bases left between them. Germline CDR1 and CDR2: LNHDA and SQIVND (reference sequence). The CDR3 loop reads CASSARTAGIAKNIQYF. In DNA form, the CDR3 reads TGTGCCAGTAGTGCCCGGACAGCCGGCATAGCCAAAAACATTCAGTACTTC.

The chain couples TRBV3-1 (or the pseudogene TRBV3-2) to TRBJ1-1; no clear D gene. The ends were cut back, 4 bases at V and 6 bases at J, with 12 bases in the middle. Germline loops: CDR1 LGHDT, CDR2 YNNKEL (reference sequence). The CDR3 consists of 13 residues. CDR3 nucleotide sequence: TGTGCCAGCAGCCTCGTTGAGGGCTCTGAAGCTTTCTTT. The encoded protein is CASSLVEGSEAFF.

In this sample, this clone turned up a few times. J is TRBJ1-2 and V is TRBV29-1; D may be TRBD1 (6 bases). Germline assignment: CDR1 SQVTM and CDR2 ANQGSEA. The CDR3 sequence is 12 residues long. V gave up 7 bases and J gave up 1 base, with 10 bases separating them. The CDR3, as DNA: TGCAGCGAGACCAGGGGTAACTATGGCTACACCTTC. This encodes CSETRGNYGYTF.